Reported below is one TCR beta chain. TCRdb analysed the RT-PCR reads with MiXCR anew, one entry per CDR3 protein. This sample has about 240,000 distinct CDR3 sequences, with less than 15% found just once. This record comes from a study of response to subunit inactivated influenza vaccine. Trimming took 2 bases from V and 6 from J, leaving 10 bases between them. In germline, CDR1 is SNHLY, CDR2 FYNNEI. CDR3 size: 13 residues. The TCR sequence derives from a man aged 50 or older who received an inactivated influenza vaccine. The material was non-naive T cells sorted from PBMCs, obtained approximately 15 days before vaccination. This chain links TRBV2 with TRBJ1-1; maybe TRBD1 (6 bases). CDR3 in amino acids: CASSERGGPEAFF. The CDR3 DNA follows: TGTGCCAGCAGTGAACGGGGGGGCCCTGAAGCTTTCTTT.